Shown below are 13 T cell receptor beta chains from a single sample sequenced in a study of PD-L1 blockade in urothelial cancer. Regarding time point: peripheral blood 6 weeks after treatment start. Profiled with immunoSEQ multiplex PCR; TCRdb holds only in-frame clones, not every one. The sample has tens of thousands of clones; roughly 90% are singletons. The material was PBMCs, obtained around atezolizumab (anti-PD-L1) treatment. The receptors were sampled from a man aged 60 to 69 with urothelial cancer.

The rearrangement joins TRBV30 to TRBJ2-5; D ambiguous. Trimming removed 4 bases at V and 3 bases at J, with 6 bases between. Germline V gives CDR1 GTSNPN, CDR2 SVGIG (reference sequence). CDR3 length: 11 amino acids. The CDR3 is CAWTSKETQYF. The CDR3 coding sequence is TGTGCCTGGACCAGTAAAGAGACCCAGTACTTC.

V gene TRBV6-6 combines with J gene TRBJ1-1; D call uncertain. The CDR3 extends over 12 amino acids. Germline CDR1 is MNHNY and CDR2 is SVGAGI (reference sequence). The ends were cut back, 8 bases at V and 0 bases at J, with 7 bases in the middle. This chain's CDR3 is CASGRMNTEAFF. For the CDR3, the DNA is TGTGCCAGCGGCCGTATGAACACTGAAGCTTTCTTT.

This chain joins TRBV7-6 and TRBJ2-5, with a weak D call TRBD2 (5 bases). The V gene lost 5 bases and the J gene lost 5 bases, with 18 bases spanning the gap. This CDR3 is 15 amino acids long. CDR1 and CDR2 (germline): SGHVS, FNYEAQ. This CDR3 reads CASSPPGLALETQYF. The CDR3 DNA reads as TGTGCCAGCAGCCCACCGGGGTTAGCGTTGGAGACCCAGTACTTC.

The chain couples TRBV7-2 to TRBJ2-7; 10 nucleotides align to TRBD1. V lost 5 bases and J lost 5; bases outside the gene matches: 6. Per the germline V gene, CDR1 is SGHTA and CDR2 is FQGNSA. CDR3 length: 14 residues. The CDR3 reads CASSAGQGVHEQYF. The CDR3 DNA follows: TGTGCCAGCAGCGCCGGACAGGGGGTCCACGAGCAGTACTTC.

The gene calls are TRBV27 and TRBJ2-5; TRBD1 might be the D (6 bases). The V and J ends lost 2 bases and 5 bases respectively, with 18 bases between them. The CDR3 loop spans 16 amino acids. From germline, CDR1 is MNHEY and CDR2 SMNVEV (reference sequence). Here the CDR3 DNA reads TGTGCCAGCAGTTTAACAGGGAAGGTGGGGTGGGAGACCCAGTACTTC. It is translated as CASSLTGKVGWETQYF.

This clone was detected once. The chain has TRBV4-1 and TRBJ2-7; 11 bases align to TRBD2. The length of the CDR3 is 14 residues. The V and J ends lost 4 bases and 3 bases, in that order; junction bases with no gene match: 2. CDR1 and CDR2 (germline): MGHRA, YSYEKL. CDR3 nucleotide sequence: TGCGCCAGCAGCCTGGGACTAGCGGACTACGAGCAGTACTTC. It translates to CASSLGLADYEQYF.

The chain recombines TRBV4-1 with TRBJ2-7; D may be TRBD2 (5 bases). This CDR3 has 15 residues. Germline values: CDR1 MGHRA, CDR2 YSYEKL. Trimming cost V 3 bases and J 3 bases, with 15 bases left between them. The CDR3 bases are TGCGCCAGCAGCCAGGAGTACGGGGTATACTACGAGCAGTACTTC. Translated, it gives CASSQEYGVYYEQYF.

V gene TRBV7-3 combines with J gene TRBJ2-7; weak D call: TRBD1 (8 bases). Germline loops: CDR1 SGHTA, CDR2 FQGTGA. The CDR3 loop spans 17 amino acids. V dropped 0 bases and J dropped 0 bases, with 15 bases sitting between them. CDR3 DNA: TGTGCCAGCAGCTTAACGGGGGGGACAGGAGGCTCCTACGAGCAGTACTTC. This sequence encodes CASSLTGGTGGSYEQYF.

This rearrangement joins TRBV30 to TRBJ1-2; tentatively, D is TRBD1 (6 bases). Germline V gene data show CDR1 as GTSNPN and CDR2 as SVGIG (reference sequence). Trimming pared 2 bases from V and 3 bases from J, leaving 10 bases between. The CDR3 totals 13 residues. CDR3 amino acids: CAWSPGEDYGYTF. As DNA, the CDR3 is TGTGCCTGGAGTCCAGGGGAAGACTATGGCTACACCTTC.

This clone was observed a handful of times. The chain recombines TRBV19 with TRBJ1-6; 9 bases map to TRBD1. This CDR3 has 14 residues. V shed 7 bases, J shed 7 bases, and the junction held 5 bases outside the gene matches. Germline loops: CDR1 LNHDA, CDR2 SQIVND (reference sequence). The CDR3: CASIGQGYNSPLHF. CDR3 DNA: TGTGCCAGTATCGGACAGGGGTACAATTCACCCCTCCACTTT.

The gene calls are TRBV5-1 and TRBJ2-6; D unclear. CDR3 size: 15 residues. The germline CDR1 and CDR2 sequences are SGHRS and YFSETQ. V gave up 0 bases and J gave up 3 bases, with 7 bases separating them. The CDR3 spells CASSLGHVGANVLTF. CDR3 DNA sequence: TGCGCCAGCAGCTTGGGGCACGTTGGGGCCAACGTCCTGACTTTC.

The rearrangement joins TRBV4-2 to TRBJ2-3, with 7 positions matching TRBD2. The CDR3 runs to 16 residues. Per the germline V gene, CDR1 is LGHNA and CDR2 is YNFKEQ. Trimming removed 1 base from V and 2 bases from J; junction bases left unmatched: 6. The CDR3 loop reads CASSQGVGLPTDTQYF. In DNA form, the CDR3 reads TGTGCCAGCAGCCAAGGTGTGGGACTACCCACAGATACGCAGTATTTT.

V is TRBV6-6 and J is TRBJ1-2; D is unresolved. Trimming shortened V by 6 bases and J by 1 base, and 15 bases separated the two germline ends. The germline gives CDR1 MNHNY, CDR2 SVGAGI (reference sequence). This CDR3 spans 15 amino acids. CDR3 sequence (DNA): TGTGCCAGCAGGGCAGGCCTTACGATTAACTATGGCTACACCTTC. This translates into CASRAGLTINYGYTF.